This TCR beta chain was profiled in a study of cytomegalovirus exposure and HLA in healthy donors. General observations from the study: Later analysis identified several of the most significant clusters that appeared linked to common viral pathogens. Among CMV-associated TCR beta chains, most appeared HLA-restricted in a later analysis.

Comments on this clone: Its antigen is as yet unknown.

This CDR3 region has 15 residues. From germline, CDR1 is MNHEY and CDR2 SMNVEV (reference sequence). V lost 5 bases to trimming and J lost 6 bases; unmatched junction nucleotides: 10. A multiplex PCR was run with 60 Vbeta primers and 13 Jbeta primers. Repertoires were generated with immunoSEQ multiplex PCR, while TCRdb's copy carries only in-frame clones and drops some. Of some 44,000 clones listed, around 87% were seen once; the top ten hold roughly 8%. Sequences were obtained from PBMCs. The chain couples TRBV27 to TRBJ2-7, with 10 bases lining up with TRBD2. The sequence came from a woman in her thirties or forties in good health and CMV-seropositive. The CDR3 spells CASSIGLAGDSEQYF. The CDR3 coding sequence is TGTGCCAGCAGTATAGGCCTAGCGGGAGACTCCGAGCAGTACTTC.